This T cell receptor beta chain was identified during a study of T cells after yellow fever vaccination. This clonotype was detected many times. Its antigen is unidentified. Findings and limits, study-wide: Contaminating bulk clonotypes could be abundant in FACS-sorted repertoires. A secondary response was less intense yet reached its peak sooner, at day 5 versus 15.

The V end lost 4 bases, the J end lost 0 bases, and 10 bases lay between the germline ends. The germline V gene has CDR1 MGHDK and CDR2 SYGVNS. CDR3 length equals 15 residues. MiXCR was run by TCRdb on the 5' RACE reads, yielding one entry per CDR3 protein. The table has 500,000 to 650,000 distinct CDR3 sequences, about 15% seen once. The input for sequencing was PBMCs, taken less than 6 days after the first yellow fever vaccination. The TCR comes from a man aged 18 to 35 who received the YFV17D yellow fever vaccine. The chain links TRBV25-1 to TRBJ1-5; D remains ambiguous. CDR3 region: CASSASSGSNQPQHF. As DNA, the CDR3 is TGTGCCAGCAGTGCCTCATCCGGTAGCAATCAGCCCCAGCATTTT. The variable domain in full, with the rest retrieved from reference TRBV25-1 and TRBJ1-5, is EADIYQTPRYLVIGTGKKITLECSQTMGHDKMYWYQQDPGMELHLIHYSYGVNSTEKGDLSSESTVSRIRTEHFPLTLESARPSHTSQYLCASSASSGSNQPQHFGDGTRLSIL.